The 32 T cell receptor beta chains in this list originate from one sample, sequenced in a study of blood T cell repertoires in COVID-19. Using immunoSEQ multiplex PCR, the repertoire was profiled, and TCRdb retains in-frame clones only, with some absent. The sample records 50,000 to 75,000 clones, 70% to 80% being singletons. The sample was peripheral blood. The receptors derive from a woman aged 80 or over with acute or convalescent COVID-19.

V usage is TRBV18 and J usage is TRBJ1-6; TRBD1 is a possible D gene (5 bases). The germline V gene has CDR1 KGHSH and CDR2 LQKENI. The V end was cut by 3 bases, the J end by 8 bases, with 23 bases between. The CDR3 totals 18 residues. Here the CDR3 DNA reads TGTGCCAGCTCACCTAACTCAAATTATCAGGGATCGGATTCACCCCTCCACTTT. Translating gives CASSPNSNYQGSDSPLHF.

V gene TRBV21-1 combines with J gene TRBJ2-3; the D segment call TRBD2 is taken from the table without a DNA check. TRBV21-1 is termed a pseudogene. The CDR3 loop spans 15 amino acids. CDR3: CASSKWASGRDTQYF. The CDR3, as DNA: TGTGCCAGCAGCAAATGGGCTAGCGGGAGAGATACGCAGTATTTT.

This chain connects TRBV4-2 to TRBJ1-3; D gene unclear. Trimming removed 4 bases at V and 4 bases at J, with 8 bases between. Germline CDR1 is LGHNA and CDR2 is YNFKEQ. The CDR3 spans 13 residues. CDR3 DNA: TGTGCCAGCAGCCTCCCGGTCGGAAACACCATATATTTT. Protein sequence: CASSLPVGNTIYF.

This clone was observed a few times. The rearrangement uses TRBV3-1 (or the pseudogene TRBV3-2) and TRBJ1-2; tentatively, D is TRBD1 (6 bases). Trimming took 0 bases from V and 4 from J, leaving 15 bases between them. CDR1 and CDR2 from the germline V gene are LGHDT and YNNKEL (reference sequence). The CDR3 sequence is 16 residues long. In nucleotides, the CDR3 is TGTGCCAGCAGCCAAGACGGAGGACAGTGGACCTATGGCTACACCTTC. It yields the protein CASSQDGGQWTYGYTF.

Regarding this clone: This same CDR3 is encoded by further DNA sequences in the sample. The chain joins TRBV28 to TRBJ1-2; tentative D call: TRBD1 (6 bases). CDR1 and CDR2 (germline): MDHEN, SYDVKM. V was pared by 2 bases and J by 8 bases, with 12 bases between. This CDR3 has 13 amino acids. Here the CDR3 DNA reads TGTGCCAGCAGTTTACGGGGGGCAGGGGGCTACACCTTC. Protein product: CASSLRGAGGYTF.

The DNA of the CDR3 is TGTGCCAGCAGCTACGGGCGGGAGGATGAGCAGTACTTC. The encoded protein is CASSYGREDEQYF. This chain joins TRBV7-3 and TRBJ2-7, with 8 bases lining up with TRBD2. This CDR3 region has 13 residues. Germline V gives CDR1 SGHTA, CDR2 FQGTGA. V shed 4 bases and J 7 bases; nucleotides not matched to a gene: 6.

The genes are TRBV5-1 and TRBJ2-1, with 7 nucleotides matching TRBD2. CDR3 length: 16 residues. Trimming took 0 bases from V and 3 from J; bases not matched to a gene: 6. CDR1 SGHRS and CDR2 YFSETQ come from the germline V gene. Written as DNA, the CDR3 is TGCGCCAGCAGCTTGGCCGCGGCTAGCGGCTACAATGAGCAGTTCTTC. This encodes CASSLAAASGYNEQFF.

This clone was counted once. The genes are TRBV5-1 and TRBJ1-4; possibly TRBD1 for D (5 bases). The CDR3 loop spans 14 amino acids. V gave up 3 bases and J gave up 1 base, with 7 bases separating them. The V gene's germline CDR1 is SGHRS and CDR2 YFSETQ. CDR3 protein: CASSSGETNEKLFF. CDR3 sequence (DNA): TGCGCCAGCAGCTCGGGGGAAACTAATGAAAAACTGTTTTTT.

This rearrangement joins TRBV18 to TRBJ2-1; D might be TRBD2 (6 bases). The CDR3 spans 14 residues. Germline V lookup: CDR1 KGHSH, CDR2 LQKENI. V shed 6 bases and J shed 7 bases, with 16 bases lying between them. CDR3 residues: CASSALREKNEQFF. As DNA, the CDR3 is TGTGCCAGCTCGGCCCTCCGGGAGAAGAATGAGCAGTTCTTC.

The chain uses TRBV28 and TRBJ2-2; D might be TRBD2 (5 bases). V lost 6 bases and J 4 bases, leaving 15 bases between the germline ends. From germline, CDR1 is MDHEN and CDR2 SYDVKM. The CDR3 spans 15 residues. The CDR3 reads CASRMEARGTGELFF. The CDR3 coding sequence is TGTGCCAGCAGGATGGAGGCCCGGGGCACCGGGGAGCTGTTTTTT.

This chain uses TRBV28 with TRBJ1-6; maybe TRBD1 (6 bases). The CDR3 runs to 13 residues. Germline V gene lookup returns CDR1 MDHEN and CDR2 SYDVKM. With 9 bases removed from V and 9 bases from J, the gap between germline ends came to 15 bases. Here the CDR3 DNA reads TGTGCCAGTGGACAGCCCTATCTTTCACCCCTCCACTTT. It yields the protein CASGQPYLSPLHF.

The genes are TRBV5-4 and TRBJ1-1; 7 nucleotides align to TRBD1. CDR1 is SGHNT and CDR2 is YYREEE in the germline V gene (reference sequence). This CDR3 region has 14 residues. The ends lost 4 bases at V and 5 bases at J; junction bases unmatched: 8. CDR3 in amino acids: CASSGSGGSTEAFF. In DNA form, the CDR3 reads TGTGCCAGCAGCGGATCAGGGGGTAGTACTGAAGCTTTCTTT.

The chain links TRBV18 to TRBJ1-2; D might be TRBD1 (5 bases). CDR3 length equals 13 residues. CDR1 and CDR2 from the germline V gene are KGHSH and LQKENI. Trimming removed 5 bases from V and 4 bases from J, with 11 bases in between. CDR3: CASSGGGVYGYTF. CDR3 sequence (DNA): TGTGCCAGCTCAGGGGGAGGAGTCTATGGCTACACCTTC.

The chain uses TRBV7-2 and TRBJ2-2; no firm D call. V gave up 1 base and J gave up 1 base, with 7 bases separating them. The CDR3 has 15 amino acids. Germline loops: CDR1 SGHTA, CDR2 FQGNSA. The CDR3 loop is CASSLGSGNTGELFF. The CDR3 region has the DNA TGTGCCAGCAGCTTAGGGTCGGGGAACACCGGGGAGCTGTTTTTT. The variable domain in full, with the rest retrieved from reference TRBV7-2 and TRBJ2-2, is GAGVSQSPSNKVTEKGKDVELRCDPISGHTALYWYRQSLGQGLEFLIYFQGNSAPDKSGLPSDRFSAERTGGSVSTLTIQRTQQEDSAVYLCASSLGSGNTGELFFGEGSRLTVL.

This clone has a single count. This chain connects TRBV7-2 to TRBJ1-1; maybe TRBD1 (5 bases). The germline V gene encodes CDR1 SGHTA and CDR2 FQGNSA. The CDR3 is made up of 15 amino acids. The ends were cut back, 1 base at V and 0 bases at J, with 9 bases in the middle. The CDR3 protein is CASSLVPGMNTEAFF. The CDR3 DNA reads TGTGCCAGCAGCTTAGTTCCAGGGATGAACACTGAAGCTTTCTTT.

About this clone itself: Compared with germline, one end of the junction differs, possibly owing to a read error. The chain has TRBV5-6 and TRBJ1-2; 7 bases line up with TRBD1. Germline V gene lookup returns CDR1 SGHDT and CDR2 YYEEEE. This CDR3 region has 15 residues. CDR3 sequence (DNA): TGTGCCAGCACCTTGCTGGAGGGGGCAGCTTATGGCTACACCTTC. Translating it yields CASTLLEGAAYGYTF.

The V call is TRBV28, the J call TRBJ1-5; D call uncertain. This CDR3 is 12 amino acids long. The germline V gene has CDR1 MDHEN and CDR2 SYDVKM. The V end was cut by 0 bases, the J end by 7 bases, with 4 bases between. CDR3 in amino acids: CASSLWRQPQHF. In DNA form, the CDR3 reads TGTGCCAGCAGTTTATGGCGGCAGCCCCAGCATTTT.

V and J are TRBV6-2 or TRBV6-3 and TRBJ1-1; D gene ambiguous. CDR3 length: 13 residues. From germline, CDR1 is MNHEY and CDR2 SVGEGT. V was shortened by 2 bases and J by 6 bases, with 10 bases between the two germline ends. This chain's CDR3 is CASSYTVTPEAFF. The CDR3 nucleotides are TGTGCCAGCAGTTACACAGTAACCCCTGAAGCTTTCTTT.

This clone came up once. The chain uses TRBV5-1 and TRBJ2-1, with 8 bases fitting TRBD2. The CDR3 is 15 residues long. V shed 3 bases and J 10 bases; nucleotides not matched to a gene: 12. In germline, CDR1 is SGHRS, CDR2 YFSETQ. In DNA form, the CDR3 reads TGCGCCAGCAGCTCCTCCAGCGGGGGTGTGATAGAGCAGTTCTTC. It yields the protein CASSSSSGGVIEQFF.

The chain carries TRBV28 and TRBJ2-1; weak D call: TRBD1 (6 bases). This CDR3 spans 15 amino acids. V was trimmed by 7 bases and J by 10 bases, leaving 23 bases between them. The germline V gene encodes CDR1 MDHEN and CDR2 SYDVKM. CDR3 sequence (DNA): TGTGCCAGCACCATGGGGGCAGTGGGGGAGAGGGAGCAGTTCTTC. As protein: CASTMGAVGEREQFF.

The CDR3: CASSLVGTVNLGQFF. Here the CDR3 DNA reads TGTGCCAGCAGTTTAGTTGGGACAGTGAATTTAGGGCAGTTCTTC. The chain uses TRBV27 and TRBJ2-1, with 7 bases matching TRBD1. Per the germline V gene, CDR1 is MNHEY and CDR2 is SMNVEV (reference sequence). The CDR3 length is 15 residues. Losses at the gene ends were 2 bases for V and 12 bases for J; bases not matched to a gene: 13.

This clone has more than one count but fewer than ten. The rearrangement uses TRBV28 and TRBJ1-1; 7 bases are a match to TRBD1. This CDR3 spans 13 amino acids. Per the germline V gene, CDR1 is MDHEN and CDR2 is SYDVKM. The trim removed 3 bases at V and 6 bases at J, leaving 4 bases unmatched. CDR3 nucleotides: TGTGCCAGCAGTTTGGGGACAGCCTCTGAAGCTTTCTTT. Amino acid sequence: CASSLGTASEAFF. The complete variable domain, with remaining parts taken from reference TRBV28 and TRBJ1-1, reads DVKVTQSSRYLVKRTGEKVFLECVQDMDHENMFWYRQDPGLGLRLIYFSYDVKMKEKGDIPEGYSVSREKKERFSLILESASTNQTSMYLCASSLGTASEAFFGQGTRLTVV.

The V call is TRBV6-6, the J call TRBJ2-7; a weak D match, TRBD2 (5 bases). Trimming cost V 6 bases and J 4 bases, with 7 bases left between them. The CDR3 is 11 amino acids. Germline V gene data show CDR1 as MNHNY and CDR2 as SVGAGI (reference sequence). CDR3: CASREVYEQYF. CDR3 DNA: TGTGCCAGCAGGGAGGTGTACGAGCAGTACTTC.

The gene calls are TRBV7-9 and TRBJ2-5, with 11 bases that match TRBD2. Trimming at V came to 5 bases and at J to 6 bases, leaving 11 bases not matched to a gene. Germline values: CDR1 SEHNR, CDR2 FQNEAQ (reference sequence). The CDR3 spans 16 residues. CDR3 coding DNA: TGTGCCAGCAGCCTTACCGGGACTAGCGGCAGGCAGACCCAGTACTTC. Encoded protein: CASSLTGTSGRQTQYF. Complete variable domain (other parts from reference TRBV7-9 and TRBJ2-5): DTGVSQNPRHKITKRGQNVTFRCDPISEHNRLYWYRQTLGQGPEFLTYFQNEAQLEKSRLLSDRFSAERPKGSFSTLEIQRTEQGDSAMYLCASSLTGTSGRQTQYFGPGTRLLVL.

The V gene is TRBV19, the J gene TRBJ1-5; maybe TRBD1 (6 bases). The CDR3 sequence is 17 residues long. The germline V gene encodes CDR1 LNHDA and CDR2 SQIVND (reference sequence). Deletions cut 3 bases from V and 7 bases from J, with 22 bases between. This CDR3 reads CASSMPLGAERGQPQHF. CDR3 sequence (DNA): TGTGCCAGTAGTATGCCCCTGGGGGCGGAGAGGGGACAGCCCCAGCATTTT. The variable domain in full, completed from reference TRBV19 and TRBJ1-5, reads DGGITQSPKYLFRKEGQNVTLSCEQNLNHDAMYWYRQDPGQGLRLIYYSQIVNDFQKGDIAEGYSVSREKKESFPLTVTSAQKNPTAFYLCASSMPLGAERGQPQHFGDGTRLSIL.

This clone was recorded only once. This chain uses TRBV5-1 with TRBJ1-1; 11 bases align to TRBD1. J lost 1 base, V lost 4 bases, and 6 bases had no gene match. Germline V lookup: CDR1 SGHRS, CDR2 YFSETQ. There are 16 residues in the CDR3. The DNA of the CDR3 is TGCGCCAGCAGCCAAGGGACAGGGGGAGCGAACACTGAAGCTTTCTTT. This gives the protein CASSQGTGGANTEAFF.

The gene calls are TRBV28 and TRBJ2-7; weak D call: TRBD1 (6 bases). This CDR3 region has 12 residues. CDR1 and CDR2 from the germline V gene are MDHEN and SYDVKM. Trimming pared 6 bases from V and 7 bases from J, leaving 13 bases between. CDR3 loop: CASRLTGSEQYF. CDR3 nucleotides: TGTGCCAGCAGATTAACAGGGAGTGAGCAGTACTTC. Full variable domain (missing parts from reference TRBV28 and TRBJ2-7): DVKVTQSSRYLVKRTGEKVFLECVQDMDHENMFWYRQDPGLGLRLIYFSYDVKMKEKGDIPEGYSVSREKKERFSLILESASTNQTSMYLCASRLTGSEQYFGPGTRLTVT.

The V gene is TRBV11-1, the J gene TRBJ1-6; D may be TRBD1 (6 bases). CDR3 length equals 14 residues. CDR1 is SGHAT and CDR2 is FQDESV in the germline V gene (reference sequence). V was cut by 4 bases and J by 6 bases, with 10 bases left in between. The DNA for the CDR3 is TGTGCCAGCAGCTCCGGGACATTTAATTCACCCCTCCACTTT. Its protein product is CASSSGTFNSPLHF. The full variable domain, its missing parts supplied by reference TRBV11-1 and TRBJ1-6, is EAEVAQSPRYKITEKSQAVAFWCDPISGHATLYWYRQILGQGPELLVQFQDESVVDDSQLPKDRFSAERLKGVDSTLKIQPAELGDSAMYLCASSSGTFNSPLHFGNGTRLTVT.

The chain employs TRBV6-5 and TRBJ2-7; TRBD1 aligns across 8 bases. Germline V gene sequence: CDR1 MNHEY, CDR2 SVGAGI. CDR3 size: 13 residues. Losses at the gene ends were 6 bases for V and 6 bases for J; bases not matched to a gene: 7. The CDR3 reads CASSLDRVGEQYF. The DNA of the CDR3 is TGTGCCAGCAGCCTGGACAGGGTGGGCGAGCAGTACTTC.

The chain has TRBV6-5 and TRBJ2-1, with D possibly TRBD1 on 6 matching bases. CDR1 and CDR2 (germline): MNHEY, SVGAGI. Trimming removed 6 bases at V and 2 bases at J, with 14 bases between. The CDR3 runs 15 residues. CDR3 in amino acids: CASRSSGTTYNEQFF. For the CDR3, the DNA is TGTGCCAGCAGGTCCTCCGGGACAACCTACAATGAGCAGTTCTTC.

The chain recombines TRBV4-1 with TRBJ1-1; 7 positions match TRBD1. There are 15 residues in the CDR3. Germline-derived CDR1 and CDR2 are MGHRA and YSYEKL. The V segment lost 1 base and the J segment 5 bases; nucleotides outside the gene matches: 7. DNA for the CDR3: TGCGCCAGCAGCCAAGCCACAGGGGTGAGGACTGAAGCTTTCTTT. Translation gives CASSQATGVRTEAFF.

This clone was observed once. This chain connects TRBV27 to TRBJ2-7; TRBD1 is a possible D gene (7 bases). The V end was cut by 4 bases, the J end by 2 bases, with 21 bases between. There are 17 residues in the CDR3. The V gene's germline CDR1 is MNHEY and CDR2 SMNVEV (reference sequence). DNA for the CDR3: TGTGCCAGCAGTTCATCCGGGGCGGCAGGGGGGCCCTACGAGCAGTACTTC. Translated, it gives CASSSSGAAGGPYEQYF.